A selection of T cell receptor beta chains follows, all from one sample in a study of OX40 agonist ivuxolimab in advanced cancers. Assay used: immunoSEQ multiplex PCR; TCRdb lists only in-frame clones, some missing. Of about 27,000 clones in the sample, around 80% are singletons; the top ten hold around 28%. Here the sequenced sample was CD4+ or CD8+ T cells sorted from blood, taken in a trial of the OX40 agonist ivuxolimab. All receptors come from an adult with an advanced solid tumor such as melanoma, head and neck, liver or kidney cancer. Each CDR3 is given with its conserved first and last residue. Some rows have no size entry. The others give once, few or many, or a class for an expanded clone.

>TRBV7-9|NA|TRBJ1-4
CASSPRSGGSIEKLFF
>TRBV11-2|NA|TRBJ2-1
CASSLVPTSSYNEQFF
>TRBV5-1|NA|TRBJ2-5
CASSLWGAGQETQYF
>TRBV7-6|NA|TRBJ2-7
CASSQGGRLYEQYF
>TRBV6-1|NA|TRBJ1-5
CASSEESYSNQPQHF
>TRBV4-1|NA|TRBJ2-7
CASSERDRGSYEQYF
>TRBV27|few|TRBJ2-1
CASSVTERSEQFF
>TRBV5-5|few|TRBJ2-7
CASSSAGLEQYF
>TRBV28|NA|TRBJ2-7
CASSAGHSYEQYF
>TRBV27|NA|TRBJ2-1
CASSFGTIHNEQFF
>TRBV15|NA|TRBJ2-7
CATSRGAGIYEQYF
>TRBV7-9|few|TRBJ1-3
CASSLGGRFGNTIYF
>TRBV7-9|NA|TRBJ2-1
CASSLVQGTTEQFF
>TRBV27|few|TRBJ2-1
CASRDLFNEQFF
>TRBV9|NA|TRBJ1-2
CASSGGYGYTF
>TRBV5-1|NA|TRBJ2-1
CASSLSASSYNEQFF
>TRBV7-8|NA|TRBJ2-1
CASSLASEQFF